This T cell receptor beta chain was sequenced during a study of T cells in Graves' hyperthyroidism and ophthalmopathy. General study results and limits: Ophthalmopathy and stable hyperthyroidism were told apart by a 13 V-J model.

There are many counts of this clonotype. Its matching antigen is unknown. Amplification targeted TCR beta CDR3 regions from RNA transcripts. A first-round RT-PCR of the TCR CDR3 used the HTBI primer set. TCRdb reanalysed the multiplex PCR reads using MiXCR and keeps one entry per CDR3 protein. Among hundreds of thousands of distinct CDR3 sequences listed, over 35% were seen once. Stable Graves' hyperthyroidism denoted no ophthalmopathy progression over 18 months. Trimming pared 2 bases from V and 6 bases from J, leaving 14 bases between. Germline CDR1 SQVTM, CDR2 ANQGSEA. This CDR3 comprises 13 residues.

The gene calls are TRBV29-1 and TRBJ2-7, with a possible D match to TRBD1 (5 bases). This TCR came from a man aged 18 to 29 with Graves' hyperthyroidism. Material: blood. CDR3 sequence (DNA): TGCAGCGTTGAAAGTCAGGGAACCCTCGAGCAGTACTTC. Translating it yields CSVESQGTLEQYF.